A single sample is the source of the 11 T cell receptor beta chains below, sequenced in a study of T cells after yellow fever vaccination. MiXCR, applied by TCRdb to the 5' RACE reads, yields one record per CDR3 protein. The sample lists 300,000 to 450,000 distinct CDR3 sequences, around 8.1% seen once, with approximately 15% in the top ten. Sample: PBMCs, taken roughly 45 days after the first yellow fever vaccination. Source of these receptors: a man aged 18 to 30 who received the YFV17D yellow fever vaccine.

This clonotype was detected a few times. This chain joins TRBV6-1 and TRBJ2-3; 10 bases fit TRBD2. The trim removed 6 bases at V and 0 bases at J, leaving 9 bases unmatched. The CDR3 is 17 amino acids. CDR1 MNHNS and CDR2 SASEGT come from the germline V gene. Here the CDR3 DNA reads TGTGCCAGCAGCAAACTAGCGGGGCCTACTAGCACAGATACGCAGTATTTT. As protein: CASSKLAGPTSTDTQYF.

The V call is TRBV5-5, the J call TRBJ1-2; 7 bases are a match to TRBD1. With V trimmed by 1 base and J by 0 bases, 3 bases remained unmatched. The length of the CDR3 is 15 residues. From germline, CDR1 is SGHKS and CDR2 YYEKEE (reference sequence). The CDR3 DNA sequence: TGTGCCAGCAGCTTGCAGGGGGGAGCTAACTATGGCTACACCTTC. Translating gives CASSLQGGANYGYTF.

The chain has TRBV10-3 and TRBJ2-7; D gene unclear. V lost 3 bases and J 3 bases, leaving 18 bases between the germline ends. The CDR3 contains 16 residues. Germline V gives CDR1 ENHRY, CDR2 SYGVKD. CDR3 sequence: CAISDALGQVNYEQYF. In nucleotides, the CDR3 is TGTGCCATCAGTGACGCCCTCGGGCAGGTAAACTACGAGCAGTACTTC.

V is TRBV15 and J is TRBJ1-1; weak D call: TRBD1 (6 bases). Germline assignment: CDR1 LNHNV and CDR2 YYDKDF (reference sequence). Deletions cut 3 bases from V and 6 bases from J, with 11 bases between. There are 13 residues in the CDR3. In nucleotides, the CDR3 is TGTGCCACCAGCAGGGCCACAGGGCCTGAAGCTTTCTTT. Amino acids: CATSRATGPEAFF.

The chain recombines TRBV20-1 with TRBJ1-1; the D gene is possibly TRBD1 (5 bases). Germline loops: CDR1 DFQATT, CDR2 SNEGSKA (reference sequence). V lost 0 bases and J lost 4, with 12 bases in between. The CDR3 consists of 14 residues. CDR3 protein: CSARESRAGTEAFF. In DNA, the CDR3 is TGCAGTGCTAGAGAAAGCAGGGCAGGCACTGAAGCTTTCTTT.

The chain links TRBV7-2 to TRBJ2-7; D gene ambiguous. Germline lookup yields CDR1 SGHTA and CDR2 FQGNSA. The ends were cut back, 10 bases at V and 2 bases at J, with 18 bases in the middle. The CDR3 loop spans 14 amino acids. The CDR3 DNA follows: TGTGCCACCGAAAGGTCCTCGGGTGCCTACGAGCAGTACTTC. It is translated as CATERSSGAYEQYF.

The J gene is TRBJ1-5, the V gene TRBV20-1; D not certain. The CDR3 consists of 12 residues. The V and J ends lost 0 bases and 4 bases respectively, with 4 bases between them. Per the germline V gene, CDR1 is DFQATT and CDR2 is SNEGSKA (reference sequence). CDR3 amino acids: CSARDNNQPQHF. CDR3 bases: TGCAGTGCTAGAGATAATAATCAGCCCCAGCATTTT.

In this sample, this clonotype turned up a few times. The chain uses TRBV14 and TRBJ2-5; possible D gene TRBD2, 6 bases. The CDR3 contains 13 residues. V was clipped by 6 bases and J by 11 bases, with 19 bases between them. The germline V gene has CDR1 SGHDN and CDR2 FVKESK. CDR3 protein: CASSPRFEGRQYF. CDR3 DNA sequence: TGTGCCAGCAGTCCCCGTTTTGAAGGGAGGCAGTACTTC.

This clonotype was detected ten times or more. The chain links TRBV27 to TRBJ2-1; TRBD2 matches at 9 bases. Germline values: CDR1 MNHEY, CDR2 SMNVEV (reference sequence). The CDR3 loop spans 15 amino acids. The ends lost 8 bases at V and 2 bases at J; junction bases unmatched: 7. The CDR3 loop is CASLFVAGAYNEQFF. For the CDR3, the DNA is TGTGCCAGCCTCTTTGTAGCGGGGGCCTACAATGAGCAGTTCTTC.

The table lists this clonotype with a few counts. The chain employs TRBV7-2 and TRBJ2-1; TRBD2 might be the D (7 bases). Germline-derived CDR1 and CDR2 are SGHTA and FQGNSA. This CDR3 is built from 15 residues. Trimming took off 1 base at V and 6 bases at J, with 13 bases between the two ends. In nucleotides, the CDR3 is TGTGCCAGCAGCTTAGGGGGGGGCCTGGCCAATGAGCAGTTCTTC. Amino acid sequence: CASSLGGGLANEQFF.

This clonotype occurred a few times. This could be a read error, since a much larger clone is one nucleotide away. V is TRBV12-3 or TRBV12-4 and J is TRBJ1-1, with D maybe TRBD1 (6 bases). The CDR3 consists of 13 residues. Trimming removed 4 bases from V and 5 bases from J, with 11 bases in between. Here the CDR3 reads CASSSGEGTEAFF. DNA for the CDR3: TGTGCCAGCAGTTCAGGGGAGGGAACTGAAGCTTTCTTT.